This TCR beta chain emerged from a study of T cell responses to AZD1222 COVID-19 vaccine. Regarding this clone: Its antigen is undetermined.

Assay: immunoSEQ multiplex PCR; the TCRdb copy retains only in-frame clones and omits some. The profile shows around 170,000 clones, roughly 93% of them singletons. Study-wide points: Just five or six AZD1222 recipients were seropositive at baseline.

The sequenced sample was peripheral blood, obtained on day 0 of AZD1222 vaccination. The source is an adult in good health.

CDR3 residues: CASSLTGRTEEAFF. CDR3 nucleotides: TGTGCCAGCAGTTTGACAGGCAGAACGGAGGAAGCTTTCTTT. The V gene is TRBV27, the J gene TRBJ1-1; TRBD1 is a possible D gene (6 bases). CDR1 is MNHEY, CDR2 SMNVEV, per germline (reference sequence). V gave up 3 bases and J gave up 8 bases, with 16 bases separating them. The CDR3 loop spans 14 amino acids.